The 15 T cell receptor beta chains presented below share a single source sample, sequenced in a study of siplizumab effects on memory and regulatory T cells. Assay: immunoSEQ multiplex PCR; the TCRdb copy retains only in-frame clones and omits some. The sample has nearly 85,000 clones; around 95% are singletons. The material sequenced was CD8+ T cells sorted from blood. The receptors were gathered from a human donor in good health.

The chain recombines TRBV7-9 with TRBJ2-2; TRBD1 agrees at 9 bases. The CDR3 is 17 amino acids. CDR1 is SEHNR and CDR2 is FQNEAQ in the germline V gene (reference sequence). V lost 3 bases to trimming and J lost 7 bases; unmatched junction nucleotides: 12. The CDR3 protein is CASSFPTDRGTFGELFF. The CDR3 DNA is TGTGCCAGCAGCTTTCCGACGGACAGGGGTACTTTCGGGGAGCTGTTTTTT.

The gene calls are TRBV12-5 and TRBJ1-2, with D maybe TRBD1 (5 bases). The CDR3 loop spans 11 amino acids. Trimming pared 5 bases from V and 4 bases from J, leaving 5 bases between. From germline, CDR1 is LGHNT and CDR2 FRNRAP. The CDR3 DNA sequence: TGTGCTAGTGGTGGGGGCTATGGCTACACCTTC. Protein: CASGGGYGYTF.

The chain is built from TRBV4-1 and TRBJ2-1, with TRBD1 as a possible D gene (5 bases). CDR1 and CDR2 (germline): MGHRA, YSYEKL. Trimming removed 0 bases from V and 4 bases from J, with 13 bases in between. CDR3 size: 16 residues. CDR3 protein: CASSQDWVGRYNEQFF. The CDR3 DNA reads as TGCGCCAGCAGCCAAGATTGGGTGGGGCGATACAATGAGCAGTTCTTC.

The chain is built from TRBV4-1 and TRBJ2-3; no reliable D call. The germline CDR1 and CDR2 sequences are MGHRA and YSYEKL. V lost 0 bases, J lost 6 bases, and 7 bases lay in between. The CDR3 is 13 amino acids. For the CDR3, the DNA is TGCGCCAGCAGCCAAGATGGCCTCGATACGCAGTATTTT. Encoded protein: CASSQDGLDTQYF.

The chain carries TRBV7-9 and TRBJ2-1; D possibly uses TRBD1 or TRBD2 (6 bases each). The CDR3 length is 17 residues. The germline V gene encodes CDR1 SEHNR and CDR2 FQNEAQ (reference sequence). The V end lost 4 bases, the J end lost 0 bases, and 16 bases lay between the germline ends. The CDR3 region has the DNA TGTGCCAGCAGCTCGGGGGCCCCAACGGGCTCCTACAATGAGCAGTTCTTC. Its translation: CASSSGAPTGSYNEQFF.

This clone was detected once. This sequence joins TRBV15 and TRBJ2-5; tentatively, D is TRBD2 (7 bases). The CDR3 runs to 15 residues. The ends were cut back, 0 bases at V and 5 bases at J, with 13 bases in the middle. The germline V gene has CDR1 LNHNV and CDR2 YYDKDF (reference sequence). This chain's CDR3 is CATSRDGGQEETQYF. Written as DNA, the CDR3 is TGTGCCACCAGCAGAGACGGGGGGCAGGAGGAGACCCAGTACTTC. Drawing the rest from reference TRBV15 and TRBJ2-5, the complete variable domain is DAMVIQNPRYQVTQFGKPVTLSCSQTLNHNVMYWYQQKSSQAPKLLFHYYDKDFNNEADTPDNFQSRRPNTSFCFLDIRSPGLGDTAMYLCATSRDGGQEETQYFGPGTRLLVL.

The chain employs TRBV6-1 and TRBJ2-7, with D unclear. The CDR3 sequence is 14 residues long. V lost 1 base and J 0 bases, leaving 7 bases between the germline ends. Germline-derived CDR1 and CDR2 are MNHNS and SASEGT. The CDR3 is CASSEDRRSYEQYF. The CDR3, as DNA: TGTGCCAGCAGTGAAGACCGCCGCTCCTACGAGCAGTACTTC.

The V call is TRBV5-1, the J call TRBJ2-2, with D uncertain. The CDR3 runs to 13 residues. Germline V gene sequence: CDR1 SGHRS, CDR2 YFSETQ. V shed 4 bases and J shed 1 base, with 5 bases lying between them. The DNA of the CDR3 is TGCGCCAGCAGCATATTGAACACCGGGGAGCTGTTTTTT. Encoded protein: CASSILNTGELFF.

The chain links TRBV28 to TRBJ1-2; D is undetermined. The germline CDR1 and CDR2 sequences are MDHEN and SYDVKM. V was shortened by 5 bases and J by 3 bases, with 10 bases between the two germline ends. The CDR3 consists of 13 residues. The CDR3 loop reads CASSPGLDYGYTF. The CDR3 DNA follows: TGTGCCAGCAGTCCCGGACTCGACTATGGCTACACCTTC.

V and J are TRBV6-5 and TRBJ2-5; weak D call: TRBD2 (6 bases). V gave up 4 bases and J gave up 5 bases, with 17 bases separating them. The CDR3 loop spans 15 amino acids. Per germline, CDR1 MNHEY and CDR2 SVGAGI. CDR3 bases: TGTGCCAGCAGTTTACCCGGGGGAGAACAGGAGACCCAGTACTTC. It encodes CASSLPGGEQETQYF.

The table lists this clone with a few counts. The chain carries TRBV7-9 and TRBJ2-7; TRBD2 might be the D (5 bases). Per the germline V gene, CDR1 is SEHNR and CDR2 is FQNEAQ (reference sequence). The CDR3 is 14 amino acids. V lost 4 bases and J 0 bases, leaving 10 bases between the germline ends. CDR3 residues: CASSSADLSYEQYF. The DNA of the CDR3 is TGTGCCAGCAGCTCAGCGGACCTCTCCTACGAGCAGTACTTC.

This clone was seen at least ten times. The chain employs TRBV14 and TRBJ2-5; D remains unclear. CDR1 is SGHDN, CDR2 FVKESK, per germline. V lost 2 bases and J lost 4, with 5 bases in between. The CDR3 contains 12 residues. For the CDR3, the DNA is TGTGCCAGCAGCCAACCCCTAGAGACCCAGTACTTC. Residues: CASSQPLETQYF.

The gene calls are TRBV6-6 and TRBJ2-2, with D perhaps being TRBD1 or TRBD2 (6 bases each). CDR3 size: 13 residues. Trimming took 10 bases from V and 3 from J, leaving 12 bases between them. Per the germline V gene, CDR1 is MNHNY and CDR2 is SVGAGI (reference sequence). CDR3: CAIQGLDTGELFF. CDR3 nucleotide sequence: TGTGCCATACAGGGACTGGACACCGGGGAGCTGTTTTTT.

The chain joins TRBV28 to TRBJ1-5, with 10 bases lining up with TRBD1. The germline V gene encodes CDR1 MDHEN and CDR2 SYDVKM. With V trimmed by 6 bases and J by 7 bases, 12 bases remained unmatched. This CDR3 has 16 amino acids. This CDR3 reads CASSFTGQGFLQPQHF. In DNA, the CDR3 is TGTGCCAGCAGCTTTACGGGACAGGGGTTTTTGCAGCCCCAGCATTTT.

V and J are TRBV27 and TRBJ2-1, with 8 bases that match TRBD1. This CDR3 spans 15 amino acids. Unmatched junction bases numbered 7, after V lost 5 bases and J lost 4 bases. The germline CDR1 and CDR2 sequences are MNHEY and SMNVEV (reference sequence). In nucleotides, the CDR3 is TGTGCCAGCAGTGATGGACAGGGCGCTTACAATGAGCAGTTCTTC. This encodes CASSDGQGAYNEQFF.